These 32 T cell receptor beta chains were sequenced from one sample in a study of T cell responses to AZD1222 COVID-19 vaccine. Repertoires were generated with immunoSEQ multiplex PCR, while TCRdb's copy carries only in-frame clones and drops some. Of about 100,000 clones in the sample, roughly 90% were seen once. This specimen consisted of peripheral blood, obtained on day 0 of AZD1222 vaccination. The receptors originated from an adult in good health.

The V gene is TRBV19, the J gene TRBJ2-2, with 7 nucleotides matching TRBD2. This CDR3 region has 16 residues. Germline V gene lookup returns CDR1 LNHDA and CDR2 SQIVND (reference sequence). V trimming: 7 bases; J trimming: 4 bases; junction bases outside the gene matches: 12. This CDR3 is CASIPPGLTSTGELFF. DNA for the CDR3: TGTGCCAGTATTCCACCGGGACTAACGAGCACCGGGGAGCTGTTTTTT.

The chain is built from TRBV19 and TRBJ1-2, with 7 nucleotides matching TRBD1. CDR1 and CDR2 (germline): LNHDA, SQIVND (reference sequence). V was clipped by 5 bases and J by 8 bases; unmatched bases: 11. The CDR3 loop spans 14 amino acids. CDR3 sequence: CASSPLQGTGGYTF. CDR3 sequence (DNA): TGTGCCAGTAGTCCCCTACAGGGGACGGGAGGCTACACCTTC.

The sample holds one count of this clone. The rearrangement links TRBV7-2 to TRBJ2-4; the D gene is possibly TRBD1 (7 bases). CDR1 is SGHTA, CDR2 FQGNSA, per germline. There are 14 residues in the CDR3. V was trimmed by 3 bases and J by 7 bases, leaving 13 bases between them. CDR3 sequence reads: CASSFPGGGNIQYF. In nucleotides, the CDR3 is TGTGCCAGCAGCTTCCCAGGGGGAGGTAACATTCAGTACTTC. Together with reference TRBV7-2 and TRBJ2-4, the CDR3 gives the full variable domain: GAGVSQSPSNKVTEKGKDVELRCDPISGHTALYWYRQSLGQGLEFLIYFQGNSAPDKSGLPSDRFSAERTGGSVSTLTIQRTQQEDSAVYLCASSFPGGGNIQYFGAGTRLSVL.

This clone was observed once. The V gene is TRBV15, the J gene TRBJ2-7; D ambiguous. Germline V gene sequence: CDR1 LNHNV, CDR2 YYDKDF (reference sequence). This CDR3 has 15 residues. The V and J ends lost 0 bases and 0 bases respectively, with 9 bases between them. CDR3 nucleotides: TGTGCCACCAGCAGAGATTGGGTCAACTCCTACGAGCAGTACTTC. It encodes CATSRDWVNSYEQYF.

The V and J genes are TRBV7-2 and TRBJ2-1; unclear D gene. Germline V gene lookup returns CDR1 SGHTA and CDR2 FQGNSA. The CDR3 extends over 16 amino acids. V shed 1 base and J shed 7 bases, with 17 bases lying between them. In nucleotides, the CDR3 is TGTGCCAGCAGCTTAGATGTCGGGCGCCCCCAAAATGAGCAGTTCTTC. It specifies CASSLDVGRPQNEQFF.

This clone has a single count. The rearrangement links TRBV27 to TRBJ1-3; TRBD1 aligns across 8 bases. The germline V gene has CDR1 MNHEY and CDR2 SMNVEV (reference sequence). This CDR3 is built from 14 residues. Trimming removed 4 bases from V and 4 bases from J; junction bases left unmatched: 3. CDR3 nucleotide sequence: TGTGCCAGCAGTTCCGACAGGGGCGGAAACACCATATATTTT. Its protein product is CASSSDRGGNTIYF.

The CDR3 reads CASSYLGQNTGELFF. CDR3 sequence (DNA): TGTGCCAGCAGTTACTTGGGACAGAACACCGGGGAGCTGTTTTTT. The chain combines TRBV6-6 with TRBJ2-2; possible D gene TRBD1, 6 bases. V lost 1 base and J 1 base, leaving 7 bases between the germline ends. CDR3 length: 15 amino acids. Germline CDR1 reads MNHNY; CDR2 reads SVGAGI (reference sequence).

The chain carries TRBV30 and TRBJ2-1, with D unresolved. Germline V gene lookup returns CDR1 GTSNPN and CDR2 SVGIG (reference sequence). There are 12 residues in the CDR3. The V gene lost 2 bases and the J gene lost 7 bases, with 9 bases spanning the gap. In nucleotides, the CDR3 is TGTGCCTGGAGTCCAAGACGGAATGAGCAGTTCTTC. It specifies CAWSPRRNEQFF.

The chain recombines TRBV10-1 with TRBJ2-1; 11 bases line up with TRBD2. This CDR3 has 20 amino acids. With 4 bases clipped from V and 4 bases from J, the junction kept 18 bases outside the gene matches. Germline assignment: CDR1 WNHNN and CDR2 SYGVQD (reference sequence). The CDR3, as DNA: TGCGCCAGCAGTGGAGGGGCTCCTAGCGGGAGGATCCCTCCTTACAATGAGCAGTTCTTC. It yields the protein CASSGGAPSGRIPPYNEQFF.

This sequence joins TRBV19 and TRBJ1-5; tentatively, D is TRBD1 (6 bases). The germline gives CDR1 LNHDA, CDR2 SQIVND (reference sequence). The CDR3 runs 16 residues. V gave up 4 bases and J gave up 0 bases, with 13 bases separating them. In DNA form, the CDR3 reads TGTGCCAGTAGTAACAGGGACGGTTATAGCAATCAGCCCCAGCATTTT. This sequence encodes CASSNRDGYSNQPQHF.

The rearrangement links TRBV7-2 to TRBJ1-5, with 8 bases fitting TRBD1. The junction had 9 bases not matched to a gene; V was cut back by 5 bases and J by 6 bases. Germline lookup yields CDR1 SGHTA and CDR2 FQGNSA. This CDR3 is 15 amino acids long. The CDR3 DNA sequence: TGTGCCAGCAGCCCCCAAGGACAGGGAGGTCAGCCCCAGCATTTT. Encoded protein: CASSPQGQGGQPQHF. Drawing the rest from reference TRBV7-2 and TRBJ1-5, the complete variable domain is GAGVSQSPSNKVTEKGKDVELRCDPISGHTALYWYRQSLGQGLEFLIYFQGNSAPDKSGLPSDRFSAERTGGSVSTLTIQRTQQEDSAVYLCASSPQGQGGQPQHFGDGTRLSIL.

This chain connects TRBV24-1 to TRBJ1-5, with 8 bases aligning to TRBD1. The germline gives CDR1 KGHDR, CDR2 SFDVKD. The CDR3 has 14 residues. The J segment lost 9 bases and the V segment lost 4 bases, leaving 7 bases of the junction unmatched. The DNA for the CDR3 is TGTGCCACCAGTGACCGACAGGGGCCAGCGCCCCAGCATTTT. Translated, it gives CATSDRQGPAPQHF.

This rearrangement joins TRBV30 to TRBJ1-6; TRBD1 matches at 9 bases. The CDR3 runs to 13 residues. Germline V gene data show CDR1 as GTSNPN and CDR2 as SVGIG (reference sequence). V was pared by 3 bases and J by 9 bases, with 3 bases of the junction left unmatched. Written as DNA, the CDR3 is TGTGCCTGGAGGGACAGGGGCGGTTCACCCCTCCACTTT. Translated, it gives CAWRDRGGSPLHF.

This chain joins TRBV10-3 and TRBJ2-7, with TRBD1 identical over 9 bases. Germline values: CDR1 ENHRY, CDR2 SYGVKD. After removal of 6 bases from V and 4 bases from J, the junction contained 10 bases not matched to a gene. The CDR3 length is 15 residues. This CDR3 reads CAIRDDRGWSYEQYF. CDR3 bases: TGTGCCATCAGGGACGACAGGGGGTGGTCGTACGAGCAGTACTTC.

V gene TRBV5-4 combines with J gene TRBJ1-3; the D is unclear. Trimming took off 0 bases at V and 0 bases at J, with 10 bases between the two ends. Germline CDR1 and CDR2: SGHNT and YYREEE (reference sequence). The CDR3 covers 16 residues. The chain's CDR3 is CASSLGHQSSGNTIYF. As DNA, the CDR3 is TGTGCCAGCAGCTTGGGACACCAGAGCTCTGGAAACACCATATATTTT.

Concerning this clone itself: One junction end disagrees with the germline gene, perhaps due to a read error. The chain employs TRBV2 and TRBJ2-3; 13 nucleotides align to TRBD2. This CDR3 contains 16 residues. Germline loops: CDR1 SNHLY, CDR2 FYNNEI. CDR3 nucleotides: TGTGCCAGCAGGGAAGGACTAGCGGGAGCCGCAGATACGCAGTATTTT. Protein product: CASREGLAGAADTQYF.

The rearrangement joins TRBV3-1 (or the pseudogene TRBV3-2) to TRBJ1-1; the match to TRBD1 covers 8 bases. Looked up from germline, CDR1 is LGHDT and CDR2 is YNNKEL (reference sequence). There are 14 residues in the CDR3. V trimming: 4 bases; J trimming: 6 bases; junction bases outside the gene matches: 7. The CDR3 loop reads CASSPGQARAEAFF. In DNA, the CDR3 is TGTGCCAGCAGCCCGGGACAGGCCAGGGCTGAAGCTTTCTTT.

The chain couples TRBV7-9 to TRBJ1-5; D gene uncertain. The V gene lost 5 bases and the J gene lost 3 bases, with 14 bases spanning the gap. CDR1 SEHNR and CDR2 FQNEAQ come from the germline V gene (reference sequence). CDR3 length equals 15 residues. The CDR3 sequence is CASSPTPGPNQPQHF. The CDR3, as DNA: TGTGCCAGCAGCCCAACTCCGGGTCCCAATCAGCCCCAGCATTTT.

This chain joins TRBV24-1 and TRBJ2-7; a possible D gene is TRBD1 (5 bases). The CDR3 has 13 amino acids. Germline V gene sequence: CDR1 KGHDR, CDR2 SFDVKD. Trimming took 1 base from V and 4 from J, leaving 7 bases between them. CDR3 DNA sequence: TGTGCCACCAGTGATTTTCAGGGTTACGAGCAGTACTTC. It yields the protein CATSDFQGYEQYF.

This chain uses TRBV5-4 with TRBJ2-1, with TRBD1 matching 8 bases. Germline lookup yields CDR1 SGHNT and CDR2 YYREEE (reference sequence). This CDR3 spans 15 amino acids. V lost 3 bases, J lost 2 bases, and 4 bases stayed unmatched. The CDR3 sequence is CASSSTGDPYNEQFF. The CDR3 coding sequence is TGTGCCAGCAGCTCGACAGGGGATCCCTACAATGAGCAGTTCTTC.

The rearrangement links TRBV7-9 to TRBJ1-1, with D possibly TRBD1 on 5 matching bases. Germline CDR1 is SEHNR and CDR2 is FQNEAQ (reference sequence). The V and J ends lost 3 bases and 1 base respectively, with 12 bases between them. There are 15 residues in the CDR3. Written as DNA, the CDR3 is TGTGCCAGCAGCTTCTTGAGACAGACGAACACTGAAGCTTTCTTT. This encodes CASSFLRQTNTEAFF.

The chain has TRBV28 and TRBJ1-1; D is perhaps TRBD1 (5 bases). V lost 4 bases, J lost 5 bases, and 11 bases lay in between. Per germline, CDR1 MDHEN and CDR2 SYDVKM. The CDR3 extends over 13 amino acids. CDR3 sequence reads: CASSSSGRTEAFF. As DNA, the CDR3 is TGTGCCAGCAGTTCTTCAGGGAGGACTGAAGCTTTCTTT.

The chain employs TRBV27 and TRBJ1-2; 7 nucleotides match TRBD1. Germline lookup yields CDR1 MNHEY and CDR2 SMNVEV (reference sequence). J was trimmed by 4 bases and V by 5 bases; bases with no gene match: 7. The length of the CDR3 is 14 residues. The CDR3 sequence is CASSPKGAAYGYTF. The CDR3 DNA is TGTGCCAGCAGTCCCAAGGGGGCAGCCTATGGCTACACCTTC.

Only one count was recorded for this clone. The V call is TRBV10-2, the J call TRBJ2-2; tentative D call: TRBD2 (6 bases). Germline V lookup: CDR1 WSHSY, CDR2 SAAADI. The CDR3 has 16 amino acids. V was clipped by 6 bases and J by 5 bases, with 19 bases between them. DNA of the CDR3: TGCGCCAGCAGGGAGGGGCGGGTTGGCCGGACCGGGGAGCTGTTTTTT. Translating gives CASREGRVGRTGELFF.

This clone was recorded only once. This rearrangement joins TRBV18 to TRBJ2-7; no clear D. Germline-derived CDR1 and CDR2 are KGHSH and LQKENI. Trimming shortened V by 2 bases and J by 2 bases, and 7 bases separated the two germline ends. The CDR3 covers 13 residues. The CDR3 loop reads CASSPTLTYEQYF. CDR3 nucleotides: TGTGCCAGCTCACCAACACTTACCTACGAGCAGTACTTC.

V gene TRBV6-5 combines with J gene TRBJ1-2; D uncertain. Germline-derived CDR1 and CDR2 are MNHEY and SVGAGI. This CDR3 is 14 amino acids long. The germline V and J ends were trimmed by 7 bases and 4 bases, with 16 bases remaining between them. As DNA, the CDR3 is TGTGCCAGCACCGACGGGGTTCAGATCTATGGCTACACCTTC. It is translated as CASTDGVQIYGYTF.

V is TRBV28 and J is TRBJ2-3; D is unclear. V dropped 8 bases and J dropped 0 bases, with 3 bases sitting between them. The CDR3 totals 11 residues. Germline lookup yields CDR1 MDHEN and CDR2 SYDVKM. This chain's CDR3 is CASLSTDTQYF. For the CDR3, the DNA is TGTGCCAGCCTAAGCACAGATACGCAGTATTTT.

The chain couples TRBV4-3 to TRBJ2-1; no definite D call. V lost 0 bases and J 6 bases, leaving 3 bases between the germline ends. Looked up from germline, CDR1 is LGHNA and CDR2 is YSLEER. CDR3 length equals 12 residues. CDR3 in DNA: TGCGCCAGCAGCCAAGACGCCAATGAGCAGTTCTTC. It encodes CASSQDANEQFF.

The chain couples TRBV5-4 to TRBJ2-5; maybe TRBD1 (6 bases). This CDR3 spans 16 amino acids. Looked up from germline, CDR1 is SGHNT and CDR2 is YYREEE (reference sequence). Trimming shortened V by 0 bases and J by 0 bases, and 12 bases separated the two germline ends. In DNA, the CDR3 is TGTGCCAGCAGCTTGGGGCCGAGGGGGTACCAAGAGACCCAGTACTTC. This gives the protein CASSLGPRGYQETQYF. Drawing the rest from reference TRBV5-4 and TRBJ2-5, the complete variable domain is ETGVTQSPTHLIKTRGQQVTLRCSSQSGHNTVSWYQQALGQGPQFIFQYYREEENGRGNFPPRFSGLQFPNYSSELNVNALELDDSALYLCASSLGPRGYQETQYFGPGTRLLVL.

The chain combines TRBV4-1 with TRBJ2-5, with unresolved D. Trimming cost V 6 bases and J 1 base, with 12 bases left between them. The CDR3 covers 14 residues. CDR1 and CDR2 from the germline V gene are MGHRA and YSYEKL. The CDR3 reads CASSPFRVQETQYF. The CDR3 nucleotides are TGCGCCAGCAGTCCCTTTAGAGTCCAAGAGACCCAGTACTTC.

The genes are TRBV24-1 and TRBJ1-1; 11 bases are a match to TRBD1. CDR1 KGHDR and CDR2 SFDVKD come from the germline V gene. Trimming at V came to 4 bases and at J to 0 bases, leaving 9 bases not matched to a gene. CDR3 length: 18 residues. CDR3 in amino acids: CATSDRTRTGGVNTEAFF. For the CDR3, the DNA is TGTGCCACCAGTGACCGTACTCGGACAGGGGGCGTGAACACTGAAGCTTTCTTT.

This chain links TRBV24-1 with TRBJ2-3; no reliable D call. Per germline, CDR1 KGHDR and CDR2 SFDVKD. This CDR3 is built from 12 residues. V lost 3 bases, J lost 9 bases, and 9 bases lay in between. This chain's CDR3 is CATSDPPWTQYF. The CDR3 region has the DNA TGTGCCACCAGTGATCCCCCGTGGACGCAGTATTTT.